This T cell receptor (beta chain) was captured by sequencing in a study of blood T cell repertoires in COVID-19. The method was immunoSEQ multiplex PCR; TCRdb's version includes in-frame clones alone and lacks a portion of them. The sample consists of some 530,000 clones, less than 90% of them appearing once. The CDR3 has 13 amino acids. Germline-derived CDR1 and CDR2 are MNHEY and SMNVEV (reference sequence). V lost 5 bases to trimming and J lost 7 bases, with 14 bases between them. The J gene is TRBJ1-1, the V gene TRBV27; no clear D. The sample taken for sequencing was PBMCs or T cells enriched from blood (not recorded which). The sequence was collected from a woman aged 55-75 years who had recovered from COVID-19. CDR3 amino acids: CASSPSGGLEAFF. CDR3 in DNA: TGTGCCAGCAGTCCCTCAGGTGGACTTGAAGCTTTCTTT.